This TCR beta chain was obtained from a study of blood T cells in healthy people across ages (dated by TCRdb to 2013 to 2016). Study-level background: Template switching captured roughly one uniquely barcoded TCR beta cDNA molecule per two T cells in model experiments. The donors were divided into four age groups: young (average 16 years), middle-aged (roughly 42), aged (approximately 62) and long-lived (more than 75). To avoid experimental bias, donors of different ages were randomly spread across the sequencing lanes. The study measured age-related changes in TCR beta repertoire diversity using deep sequencing normalized with unique cDNA molecular identifiers. The study analyzed two additional independent replicas of 1 million unique cDNA reads from the same blood draw for two donors, one aged 18 to 30 and one aged 80 or older. The research as a whole found: Estimates of total diversity based on one million sequenced T cells were considered lower bounds and underestimates. Compared with the aged group, the long-lived group had more naive CD4+ T cells, fewer expanded clones and increased TCR diversity, a pattern suggesting age selection. Because donor CMV infection status was unknown, age-related changes in expanded clonotypes were potentially confounded. Since profiling was done on bulk unsorted PBMCs, naive and antigen-experienced compartments could not be conclusively compared. Observed TCR beta diversity per million T cells fell roughly linearly with age, and a significant reduction was already apparent by age around 36. A strong correlation was found between observed TCR beta diversity and the percentage of naive T cells measured by flow cytometry.

With respect to this clonotype: Its antigen specificity is not known. Base qualities are not recorded, but no much larger clone differs from it by a single base.

Donors were about 36 systemically healthy Caucasian individuals from Russia aged roughly 6 to 90 years. Each donor gave about 9.7 milliliters of peripheral blood, drawn into EDTA-treated Vacutainer tubes. Ficoll-Paque density-gradient centrifugation was used to isolate PBMCs, with at least 6.5 million obtained per sample. Trizol reagent was used to extract total RNA from the PBMCs, yielding at least 6 micrograms per sample. The percentages of naive CD45RAhigh/CD27high T cells were determined by flow cytometry on a PBMC aliquot from every donor. Libraries came from 5' RACE. This sample was sequenced with an Illumina HiSeq 2500. A second PCR of about 6 to 12 cycles was run with a J-beta primer mix and a sample-barcoded 5' primer. A unique molecular identifier was introduced onto each TCR beta cDNA molecule by a template-switch 5' adaptor carrying 12 random nucleotides. Each sample yielded at least 3 million CDR3-containing paired-end reads. First-strand cDNA synthesis was performed from all RNA using the Mint cDNA synthesis kit, with priming by a TRBC-specific oligonucleotide. Following uracil-DNA glycosylase treatment, all cDNA underwent a first 18-cycle PCR with the universal primers M1SS and BC2_uni_R. Under the source paper's analysis protocol: Normalization of each sample was performed by random selection of 1 million high-quality reads, each carrying a distinct molecular identifier. Instead of being binned into consensus sequences, reads that shared molecular identifiers were thrown out. CDR3 identification, clonotype clustering and error correction used MiTCR with a Q25 quality threshold and the strictest error-elimination algorithm. A nonparametric unseen species model with Euler transformation was used to estimate a lower bound on total TCR beta diversity. TCRdb cleaned the public reads at Q25 with fastp, built clones with MiXCR and kept in-frame beta chains. Rows matching on CDR3 protein sequence are summarized as one entry with the most common DNA and genes. The V and J calls and clone size are TCRdb's, not the authors'. Present in this sample are 1,100,000 or so distinct CDR3 sequences, around 43% of which were seen just once. The ten largest clones represent 15% to 20% of the sample.

CDR1 and CDR2 were assigned from the germline V gene (reference sequence) as PRHDT and FYEKMQ. Relative to germline, V is 7 bases shorter and J is 10 bases shorter, with 13 bases between their ends. The CDR3 contains 11 residues, cysteine and phenylalanine counted. Of the read, only the CDR3 DNA is kept; its 33 bases are in frame from base 1. Sequenced input: blood. The V gene is TRBV13 and the J gene is TRBJ1-1; no D gene call is confident. The source of this sequence is a woman aged 55 to 70 in good health. The DNA sequence is given as TGTGCCAGCACCGAACCCCGGGCAGCTTTCTTT. Translated, this gives CASTEPRAAFF.